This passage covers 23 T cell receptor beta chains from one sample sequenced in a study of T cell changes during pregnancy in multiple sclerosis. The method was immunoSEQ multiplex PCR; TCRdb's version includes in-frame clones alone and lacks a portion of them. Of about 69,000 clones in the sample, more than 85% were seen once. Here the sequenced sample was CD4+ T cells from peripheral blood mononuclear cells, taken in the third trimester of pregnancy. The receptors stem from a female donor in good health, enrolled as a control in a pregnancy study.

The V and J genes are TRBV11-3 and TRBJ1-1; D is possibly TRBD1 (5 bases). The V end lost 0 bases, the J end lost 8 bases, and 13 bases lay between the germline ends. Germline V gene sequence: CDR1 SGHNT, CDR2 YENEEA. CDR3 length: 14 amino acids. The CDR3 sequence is CASSLEGSGTEAFF. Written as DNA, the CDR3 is TGTGCCAGCAGCTTAGAGGGTAGCGGGACGGAAGCTTTCTTT.

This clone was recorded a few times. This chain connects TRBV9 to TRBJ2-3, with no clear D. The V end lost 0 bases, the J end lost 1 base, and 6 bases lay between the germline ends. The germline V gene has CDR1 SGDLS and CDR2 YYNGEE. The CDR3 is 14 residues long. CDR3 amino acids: CASSVDQGTDTQYF. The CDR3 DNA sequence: TGTGCCAGCAGCGTAGATCAGGGCACAGATACGCAGTATTTT.

Here the CDR3 DNA reads TGTGCCAGCAGCGACCCAGGGCGGACTGAAGCTTTCTTT. It encodes CASSDPGRTEAFF. The chain combines TRBV9 with TRBJ1-1; TRBD1 might be the D (5 bases). CDR3 size: 13 residues. V gave up 3 bases and J gave up 5 bases, with 11 bases separating them. The V gene's germline CDR1 is SGDLS and CDR2 YYNGEE. The full variable domain, in which reference TRBV9 and TRBJ1-1 provide the parts outside the CDR3, is DSGVTQTPKHLITATGQRVTLRCSPRSGDLSVYWYQQSLDQGLQFLIQYYNGEERAKGNILERFSAQQFPDLHSELNLSSLELGDSALYFCASSDPGRTEAFFGQGTRLTVV.

CDR3 region: CASSRDREAEKLFF. The CDR3 DNA reads TGTGCCAGTAGCCGGGACAGGGAAGCTGAAAAACTGTTTTTT. The chain combines TRBV19 with TRBJ1-4; 9 bases map to TRBD1. This CDR3 has 14 amino acids. With V trimmed by 6 bases and J by 7 bases, 6 bases remained unmatched. The germline V gene has CDR1 LNHDA and CDR2 SQIVND (reference sequence).

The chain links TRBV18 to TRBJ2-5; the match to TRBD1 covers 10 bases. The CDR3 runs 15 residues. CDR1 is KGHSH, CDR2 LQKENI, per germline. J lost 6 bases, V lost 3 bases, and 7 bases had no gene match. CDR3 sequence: CASSPSTGGVQTQYF. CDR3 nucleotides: TGTGCCAGCTCACCGTCGACAGGGGGCGTTCAGACCCAGTACTTC.

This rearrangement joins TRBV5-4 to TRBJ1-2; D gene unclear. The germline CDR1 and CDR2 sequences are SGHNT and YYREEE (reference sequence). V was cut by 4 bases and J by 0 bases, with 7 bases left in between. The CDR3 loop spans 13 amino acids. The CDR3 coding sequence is TGTGCCAGCAGCCACTATACTAACTATGGCTACACCTTC. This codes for CASSHYTNYGYTF.

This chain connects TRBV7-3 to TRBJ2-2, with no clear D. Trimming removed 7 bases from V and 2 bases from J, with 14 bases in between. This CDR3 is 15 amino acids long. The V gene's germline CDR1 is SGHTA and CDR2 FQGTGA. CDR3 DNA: TGTGCCAGCAAGATCATGGCAGATAACACCGGGGAGCTGTTTTTT. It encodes CASKIMADNTGELFF.

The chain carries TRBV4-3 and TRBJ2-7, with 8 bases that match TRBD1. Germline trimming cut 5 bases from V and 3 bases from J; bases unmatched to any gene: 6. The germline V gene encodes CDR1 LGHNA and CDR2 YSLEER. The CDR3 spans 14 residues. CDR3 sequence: CASSARQGNYEQYF. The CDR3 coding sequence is TGCGCCAGCAGCGCGAGACAGGGGAACTACGAGCAGTACTTC.

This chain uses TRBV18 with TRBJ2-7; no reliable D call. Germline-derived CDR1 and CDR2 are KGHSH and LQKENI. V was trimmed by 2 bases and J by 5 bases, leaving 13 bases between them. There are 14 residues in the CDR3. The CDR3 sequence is CASSPASGRNEQYF. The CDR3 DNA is TGTGCCAGCTCACCAGCCTCAGGAAGAAACGAGCAGTACTTC.

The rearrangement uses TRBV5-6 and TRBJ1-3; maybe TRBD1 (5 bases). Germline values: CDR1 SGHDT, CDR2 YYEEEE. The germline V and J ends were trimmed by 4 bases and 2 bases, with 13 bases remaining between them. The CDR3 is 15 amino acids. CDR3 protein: CASSPTAGPGNTIYF. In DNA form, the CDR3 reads TGTGCCAGCAGCCCGACAGCCGGGCCTGGAAACACCATATATTTT.

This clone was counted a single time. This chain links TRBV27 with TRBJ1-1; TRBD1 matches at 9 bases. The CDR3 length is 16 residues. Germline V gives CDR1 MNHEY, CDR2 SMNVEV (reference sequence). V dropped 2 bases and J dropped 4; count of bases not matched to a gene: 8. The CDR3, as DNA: TGTGCCAGCAGTTTAAGCCTTTACAGGGGGCGCACTGAAGCTTTCTTT. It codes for CASSLSLYRGRTEAFF.

DNA for the CDR3: TGTGCCAGCAGCTTAGCGAGGGACTCTCAGGGCTACACCTTC. It translates to CASSLARDSQGYTF. J is TRBJ1-2 and V is TRBV7-2; TRBD1 is a possible D gene (5 bases). V was clipped by 0 bases and J by 8 bases, with 13 bases between them. In germline, CDR1 is SGHTA, CDR2 FQGNSA. This CDR3 has 14 amino acids.

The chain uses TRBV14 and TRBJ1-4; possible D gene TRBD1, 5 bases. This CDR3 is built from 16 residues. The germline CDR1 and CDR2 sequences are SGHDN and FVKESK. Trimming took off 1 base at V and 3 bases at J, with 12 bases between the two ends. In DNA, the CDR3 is TGTGCCAGCAGCCAAGCTCGGGGGAAGGCTAATGAAAAACTGTTTTTT. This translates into CASSQARGKANEKLFF. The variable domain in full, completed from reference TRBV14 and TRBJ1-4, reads EAGVTQFPSHSVIEKGQTVTLRCDPISGHDNLYWYRRVMGKEIKFLLHFVKESKQDESGMPNNRFLAERTGGTYSTLKVQPAELEDSGVYFCASSQARGKANEKLFFGSGTQLSVL.

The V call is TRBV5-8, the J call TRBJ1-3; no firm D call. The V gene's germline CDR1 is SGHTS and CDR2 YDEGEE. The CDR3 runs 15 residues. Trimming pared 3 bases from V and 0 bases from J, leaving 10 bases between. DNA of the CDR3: TGTGCCAGCAGCTCCGATCCGAGCTCTGGAAACACCATATATTTT. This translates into CASSSDPSSGNTIYF. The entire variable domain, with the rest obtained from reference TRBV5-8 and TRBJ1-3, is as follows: EAGVTQSPTHLIKTRGQQATLRCSPISGHTSVYWYQQALGLGLQFLLWYDEGEERNRGNFPPRFSGRQFPNYSSELNVNALELEDSALYLCASSSDPSSGNTIYFGEGSWLTVV.

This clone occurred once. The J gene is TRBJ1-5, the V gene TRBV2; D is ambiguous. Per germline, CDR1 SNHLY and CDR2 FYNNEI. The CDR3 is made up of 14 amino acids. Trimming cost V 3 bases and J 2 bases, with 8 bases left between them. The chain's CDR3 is CASSDAGRNQPQHF. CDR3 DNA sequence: TGTGCCAGCAGTGACGCGGGCCGCAATCAGCCCCAGCATTTT.

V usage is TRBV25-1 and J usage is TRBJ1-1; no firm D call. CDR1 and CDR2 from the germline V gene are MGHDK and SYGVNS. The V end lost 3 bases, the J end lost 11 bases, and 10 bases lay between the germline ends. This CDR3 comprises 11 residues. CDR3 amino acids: CASSESQAAFF. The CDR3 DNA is TGTGCCAGCAGTGAGTCTCAGGCGGCTTTCTTT.

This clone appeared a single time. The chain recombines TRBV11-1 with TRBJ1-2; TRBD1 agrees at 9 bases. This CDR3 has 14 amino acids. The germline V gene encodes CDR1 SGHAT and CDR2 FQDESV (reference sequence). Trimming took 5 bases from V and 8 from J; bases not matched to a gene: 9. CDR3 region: CASSALGQGYGYTF. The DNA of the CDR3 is TGTGCCAGCAGCGCTCTAGGACAGGGGTACGGCTACACCTTC.

CDR3 residues: CASSSPGSGSYEQYF. DNA for the CDR3: TGTGCCAGCAGCTCCCCTGGTAGCGGGAGCTACGAGCAGTACTTC. This rearrangement joins TRBV5-4 to TRBJ2-7, with TRBD2 matching over 9 bases. This CDR3 spans 15 amino acids. The germline CDR1 and CDR2 sequences are SGHNT and YYREEE (reference sequence). V dropped 3 bases and J dropped 3; count of bases not matched to a gene: 7.

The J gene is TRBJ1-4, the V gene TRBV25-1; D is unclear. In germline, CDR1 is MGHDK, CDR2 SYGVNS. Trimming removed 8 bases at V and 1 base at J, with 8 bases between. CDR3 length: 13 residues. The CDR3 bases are TGTGCCAGCTCAAGAGGAACTAATGAAAAACTGTTTTTT. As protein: CASSRGTNEKLFF.

The CDR3 DNA reads TGTGCCAGCAGTCGGGGACAGGGACTACATGGCTACACCTTC. Encoded protein: CASSRGQGLHGYTF. The gene calls are TRBV6-5 and TRBJ1-2; 9 bases match TRBD1. V shed 5 bases and J 6 bases; nucleotides not matched to a gene: 7. There are 14 residues in the CDR3. Germline CDR1 reads MNHEY; CDR2 reads SVGAGI.

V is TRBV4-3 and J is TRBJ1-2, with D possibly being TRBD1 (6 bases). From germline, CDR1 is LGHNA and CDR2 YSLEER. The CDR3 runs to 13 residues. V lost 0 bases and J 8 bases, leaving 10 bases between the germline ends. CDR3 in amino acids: CASSQEGGRGYTF. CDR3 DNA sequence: TGCGCCAGCAGCCAAGAAGGGGGACGCGGCTACACCTTC.

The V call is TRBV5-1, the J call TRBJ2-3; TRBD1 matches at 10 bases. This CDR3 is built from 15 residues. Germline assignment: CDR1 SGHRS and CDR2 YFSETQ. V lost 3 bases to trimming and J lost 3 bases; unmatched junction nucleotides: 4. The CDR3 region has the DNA TGCGCCAGCAGCTCGGACAGGGGGTATACAGATACGCAGTATTTT. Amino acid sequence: CASSSDRGYTDTQYF.

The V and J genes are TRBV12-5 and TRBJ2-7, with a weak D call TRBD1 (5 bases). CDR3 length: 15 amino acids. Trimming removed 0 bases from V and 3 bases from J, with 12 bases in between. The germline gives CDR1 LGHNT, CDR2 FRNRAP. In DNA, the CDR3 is TGTGCTAGTGGTTTGGTTGTCAGGGCAATCTACGAGCAGTACTTC. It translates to CASGLVVRAIYEQYF.